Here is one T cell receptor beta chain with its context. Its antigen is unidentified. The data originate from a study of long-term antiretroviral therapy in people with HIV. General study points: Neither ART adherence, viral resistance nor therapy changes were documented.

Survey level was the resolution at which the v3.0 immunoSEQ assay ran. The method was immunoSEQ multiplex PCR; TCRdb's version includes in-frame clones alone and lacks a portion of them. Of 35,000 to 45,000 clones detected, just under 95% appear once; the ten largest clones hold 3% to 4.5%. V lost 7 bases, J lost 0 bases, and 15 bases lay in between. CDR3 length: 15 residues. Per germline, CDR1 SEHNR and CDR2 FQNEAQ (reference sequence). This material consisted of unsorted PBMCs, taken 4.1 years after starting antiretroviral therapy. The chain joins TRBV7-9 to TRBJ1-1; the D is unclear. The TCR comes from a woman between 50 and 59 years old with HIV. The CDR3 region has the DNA TGTGCCAGCAACTCAGCCATAGATATGAACACTGAAGCTTTCTTT. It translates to CASNSAIDMNTEAFF.